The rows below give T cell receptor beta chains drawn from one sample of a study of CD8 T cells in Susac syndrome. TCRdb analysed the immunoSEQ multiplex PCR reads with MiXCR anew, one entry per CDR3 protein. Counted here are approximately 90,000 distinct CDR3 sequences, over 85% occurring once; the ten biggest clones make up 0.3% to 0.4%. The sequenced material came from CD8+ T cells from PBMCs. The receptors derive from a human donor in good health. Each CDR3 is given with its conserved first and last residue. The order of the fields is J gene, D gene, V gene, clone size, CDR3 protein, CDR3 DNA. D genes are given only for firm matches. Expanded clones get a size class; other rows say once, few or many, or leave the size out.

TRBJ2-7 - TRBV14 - CASSQENRDEQYF TGTGCCAGCAGCCAAGAGAATAGGGACGAGCAGTACTTC
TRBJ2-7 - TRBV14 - CALTDKDFYEQYF TGTGCCCTCACGGACAAGGACTTCTACGAGCAGTACTTC
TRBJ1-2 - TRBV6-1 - CASSEIGPARYGYTF TGTGCCAGCAGTGAAATTGGGCCTGCGAGGTATGGCTACACCTTC
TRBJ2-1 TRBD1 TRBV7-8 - CASSPSLGQGNEQFF TGTGCCAGCAGCCCTAGCCTAGGACAGGGCAATGAGCAGTTCTTC
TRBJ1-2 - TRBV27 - CASSLGGGHGYTF TGTGCCAGCAGTTTGGGAGGTGGTCATGGCTACACCTTC
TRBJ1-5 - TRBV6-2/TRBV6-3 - CASGRVNPGQPNQPQHF TGTGCCAGCGGACGCGTTAACCCCGGACAGCCCAATCAGCCCCAGCATTTT
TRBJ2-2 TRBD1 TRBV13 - CASSFPGQQNTGELFF TGTGCCAGCAGCTTCCCGGGACAGCAGAACACCGGGGAGCTGTTTTTT
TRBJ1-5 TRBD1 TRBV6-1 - CASSRGQQYQPQHF TGTGCCAGCAGTAGGGGACAGCAGTATCAGCCCCAGCATTTT
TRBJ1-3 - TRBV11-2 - CASTSDSSIGNTIYF TGTGCCAGCACCTCGGACAGCTCGATTGGAAACACCATATATTTT
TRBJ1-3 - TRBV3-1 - CASSQEGLSSGNTIYF TGTGCCAGCAGCCAAGAAGGACTGAGCTCTGGAAACACCATATATTTT
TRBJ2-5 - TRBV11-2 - CASSGLTQYF TGTGCCAGCAGCGGGCTCACCCAGTACTTC
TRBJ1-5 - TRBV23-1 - CASSLTSCQPQHF TGCGCCAGCAGTCTTACCTCCTGTCAGCCCCAGCATTTT
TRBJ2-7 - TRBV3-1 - CASSQGSSEQYF TGTGCCAGCAGCCAAGGCTCCTCCGAGCAGTACTTC
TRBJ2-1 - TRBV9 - CASSDDRAGPPYNEQFF TGTGCCAGCAGCGATGACCGGGCAGGCCCACCTTACAATGAGCAGTTCTTC
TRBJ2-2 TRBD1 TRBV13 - CASSLQGADTGELFF TGTGCCAGCAGCTTACAGGGGGCTGACACCGGGGAGCTGTTTTTT
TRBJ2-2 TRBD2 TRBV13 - CASSSRLAGYGELFF TGTGCCAGCAGCTCCCGTCTAGCGGGGTACGGGGAGCTGTTTTTT
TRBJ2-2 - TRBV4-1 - CANSQGGELFF TGCGCCAACAGCCAAGGCGGGGAGCTGTTTTTT
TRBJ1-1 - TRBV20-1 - CSARGIEGGNSEAFF TGCAGTGCTAGAGGTATCGAGGGGGGTAACTCTGAAGCTTTCTTT
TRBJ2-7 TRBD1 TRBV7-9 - CASSSTTGGEGEQYF TGTGCCAGCAGCTCTACAACAGGGGGCGAGGGCGAGCAGTACTTC
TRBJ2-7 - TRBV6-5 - CASSRTTLEQYF TGTGCCAGCAGCCGTACTACGCTCGAGCAGTACTTC
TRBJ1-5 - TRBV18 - CASSPKEQANQPQHF TGTGCCAGCTCACCAAAAGAACAGGCCAATCAGCCCCAGCATTTT
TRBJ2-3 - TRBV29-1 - CSVIGGPKDRTDTQYF TGCAGCGTCATCGGGGGGCCCAAAGACCGCACAGATACGCAGTATTTT
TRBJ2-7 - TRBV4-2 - CASSPRIASFYEQYF TGTGCCAGCAGCCCAAGGATTGCGAGCTTTTACGAGCAGTACTTC
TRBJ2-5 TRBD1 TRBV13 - CASSYGTEKETQYF TGTGCCAGCAGCTACGGGACAGAGAAAGAGACCCAGTACTTC
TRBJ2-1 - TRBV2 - CASSERPDDAYNEQFF TGTGCCAGCAGTGAGAGGCCCGACGACGCCTACAATGAGCAGTTCTTC
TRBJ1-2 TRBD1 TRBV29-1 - CSVEEGDSYGYTF TGCAGCGTTGAAGAGGGGGACAGCTATGGCTACACCTTC
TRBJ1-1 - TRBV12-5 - CATGRGGTEAFF TGTGCTACTGGCCGTGGGGGGACTGAAGCTTTCTTT
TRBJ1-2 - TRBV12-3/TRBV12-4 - CASSFAPPGHPNYGYTF TGTGCCAGCAGTTTTGCCCCCCCGGGACACCCGAACTATGGCTACACCTTC
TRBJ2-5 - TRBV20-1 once CSARVGAETQYF TGCAGTGCTAGGGTGGGTGCGGAGACCCAGTACTTC
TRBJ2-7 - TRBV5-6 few CASSFGTVPTYEQYF TGTGCCAGCAGCTTCGGGACCGTCCCGACCTACGAGCAGTACTTC
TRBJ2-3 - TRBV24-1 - CATSDSAADTQYF TGTGCCACCAGTGATTCGGCCGCAGATACGCAGTATTTT
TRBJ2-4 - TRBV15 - CATSREKGLAKNIQYF TGTGCCACCAGCAGAGAAAAAGGACTAGCCAAAAACATTCAGTACTTC
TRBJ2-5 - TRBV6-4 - CASSPRPAYF TGTGCCAGCAGTCCCCGGCCGGCCTACTTC
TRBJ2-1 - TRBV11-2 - CASARDWPYNEQFF TGTGCCAGCGCTAGGGACTGGCCCTACAATGAGCAGTTCTTC